This T cell receptor beta chain was captured in a study of cytomegalovirus exposure and HLA in healthy donors. Across the whole study: Out of about 170 million T cells, an earlier analysis found over 100 million unique TCR beta sequences in total. Points from the study as a whole: A later analysis linked about 17,000 TCR beta sequences to HLA alleles at 0.05 false discovery rate. Published work reported that the classifier diagnosed cytomegalovirus status with high specificity and sensitivity.

Use of 60 Vbeta and 13 Jbeta primers characterized the PCR. Clones were sequenced by immunoSEQ multiplex PCR, and TCRdb holds only the in-frame ones, with some missing. Among about 180,000 clones listed, about four fifths were seen once. On this clone itself: Its antigen is not identified.

The V and J ends lost 4 bases and 8 bases, in that order; junction bases with no gene match: 9. CDR1 LGHNA and CDR2 YNFKEQ come from the germline V gene. This CDR3 contains 14 residues. This TCR derives from a young woman in good health and CMV-seronegative. Sequenced input: PBMCs. The chain combines TRBV4-2 with TRBJ1-2; 8 bases agree with TRBD1. This CDR3 is CASSPGQGLGGYTF. In nucleotides, the CDR3 is TGTGCCAGCAGCCCAGGACAGGGTCTGGGCGGCTACACCTTC.